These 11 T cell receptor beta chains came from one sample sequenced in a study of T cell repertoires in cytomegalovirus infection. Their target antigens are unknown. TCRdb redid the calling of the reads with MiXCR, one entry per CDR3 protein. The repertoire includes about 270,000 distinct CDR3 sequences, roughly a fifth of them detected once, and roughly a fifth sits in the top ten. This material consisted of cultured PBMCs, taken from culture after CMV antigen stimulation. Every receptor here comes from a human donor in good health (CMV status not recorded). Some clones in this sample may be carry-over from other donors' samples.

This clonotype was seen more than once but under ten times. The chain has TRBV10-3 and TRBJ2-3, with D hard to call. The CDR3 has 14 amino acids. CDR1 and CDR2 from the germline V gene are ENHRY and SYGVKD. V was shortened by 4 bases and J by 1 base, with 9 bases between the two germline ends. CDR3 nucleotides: TGTGCCATCAGTGCGGCGGACGGCACAGATACGCAGTATTTT. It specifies CAISAADGTDTQYF.

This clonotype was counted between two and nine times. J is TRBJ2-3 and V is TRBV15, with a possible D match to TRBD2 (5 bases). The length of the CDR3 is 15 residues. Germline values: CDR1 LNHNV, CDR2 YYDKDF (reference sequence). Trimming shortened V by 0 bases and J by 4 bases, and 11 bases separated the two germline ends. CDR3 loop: CATSRDRGGADTQYF. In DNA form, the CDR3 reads TGTGCCACCAGCAGAGATCGAGGAGGAGCAGATACGCAGTATTTT.

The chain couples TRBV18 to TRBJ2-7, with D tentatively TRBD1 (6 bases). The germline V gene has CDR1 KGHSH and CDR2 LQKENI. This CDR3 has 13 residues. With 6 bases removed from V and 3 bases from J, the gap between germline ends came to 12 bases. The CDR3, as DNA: TGTGCCAGCTCGGTGTCAGGGGACTACGAGCAGTACTTC. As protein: CASSVSGDYEQYF.

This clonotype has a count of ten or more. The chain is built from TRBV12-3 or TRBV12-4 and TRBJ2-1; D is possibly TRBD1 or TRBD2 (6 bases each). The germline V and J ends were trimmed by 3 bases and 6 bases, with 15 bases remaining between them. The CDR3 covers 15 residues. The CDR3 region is CASSLGTGGPNEQFF. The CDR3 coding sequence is TGTGCCAGCAGTTTGGGGACTGGGGGCCCCAATGAGCAGTTCTTC.

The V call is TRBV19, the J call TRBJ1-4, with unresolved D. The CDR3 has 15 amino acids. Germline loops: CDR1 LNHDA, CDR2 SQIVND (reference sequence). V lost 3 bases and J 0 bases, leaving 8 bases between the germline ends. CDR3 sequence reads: CASSIGQATNEKLFF. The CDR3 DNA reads TGTGCCAGTAGTATTGGGCAGGCAACTAATGAAAAACTGTTTTTT.

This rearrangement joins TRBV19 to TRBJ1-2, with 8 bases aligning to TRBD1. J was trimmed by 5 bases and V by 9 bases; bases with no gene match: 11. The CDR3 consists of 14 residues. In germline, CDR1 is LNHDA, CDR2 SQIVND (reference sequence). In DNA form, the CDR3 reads TGTGCCAGCAGATCGGGCCAGGGGGCTTATGGCTACACCTTC. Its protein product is CASRSGQGAYGYTF.

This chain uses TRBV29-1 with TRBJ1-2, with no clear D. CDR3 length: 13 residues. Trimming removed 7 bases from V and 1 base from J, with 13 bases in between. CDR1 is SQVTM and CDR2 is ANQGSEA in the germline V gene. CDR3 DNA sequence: TGCAGCGATAGACAAGGCATTAACTATGGCTACACCTTC. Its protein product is CSDRQGINYGYTF. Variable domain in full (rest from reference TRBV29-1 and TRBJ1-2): SAVISQKPSRDICQRGTSLTIQCQVDSQVTMMFWYRQQPGQSLTLIATANQGSEATYESGFVIDKFPISRPNLTFSTLTVSNMSPEDSSIYLCSDRQGINYGYTFGSGTRLTVV.

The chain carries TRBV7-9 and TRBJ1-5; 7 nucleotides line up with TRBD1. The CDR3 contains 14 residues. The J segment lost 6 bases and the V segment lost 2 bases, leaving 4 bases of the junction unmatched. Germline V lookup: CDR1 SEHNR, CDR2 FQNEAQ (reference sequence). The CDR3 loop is CASSLTGAGQPQHF. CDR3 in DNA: TGTGCCAGCAGCTTAACAGGGGCAGGTCAGCCCCAGCATTTT. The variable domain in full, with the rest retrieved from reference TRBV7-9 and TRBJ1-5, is DTGVSQNPRHKITKRGQNVTFRCDPISEHNRLYWYRQTLGQGPEFLTYFQNEAQLEKSRLLSDRFSAERPKGSFSTLEIQRTEQGDSAMYLCASSLTGAGQPQHFGDGTRLSIL.

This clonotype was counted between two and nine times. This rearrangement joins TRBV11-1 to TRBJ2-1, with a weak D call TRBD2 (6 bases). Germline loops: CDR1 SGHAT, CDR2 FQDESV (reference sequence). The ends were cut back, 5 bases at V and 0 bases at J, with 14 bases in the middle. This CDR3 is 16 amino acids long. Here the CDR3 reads CASSDLSRDSYNEQFF. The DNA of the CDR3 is TGTGCCAGCAGCGACCTTTCGCGGGACTCCTACAATGAGCAGTTCTTC.

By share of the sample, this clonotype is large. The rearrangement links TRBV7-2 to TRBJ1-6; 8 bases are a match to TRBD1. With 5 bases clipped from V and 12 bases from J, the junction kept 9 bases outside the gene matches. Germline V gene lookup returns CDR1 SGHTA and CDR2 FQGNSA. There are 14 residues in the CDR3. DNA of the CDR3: TGTGCCAGCAGCGCCCAAACAGGGGGGAGACCCCTCCACTTT. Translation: CASSAQTGGRPLHF.

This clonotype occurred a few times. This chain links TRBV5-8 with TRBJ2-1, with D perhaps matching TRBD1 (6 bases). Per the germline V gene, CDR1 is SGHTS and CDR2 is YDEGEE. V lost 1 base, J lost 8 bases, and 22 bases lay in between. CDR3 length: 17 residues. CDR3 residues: CASSLSQGSPWVDEQFF. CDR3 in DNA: TGTGCCAGCAGCTTGTCTCAGGGGTCACCCTGGGTAGATGAGCAGTTCTTC. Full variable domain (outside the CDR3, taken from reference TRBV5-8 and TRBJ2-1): EAGVTQSPTHLIKTRGQQATLRCSPISGHTSVYWYQQALGLGLQFLLWYDEGEERNRGNFPPRFSGRQFPNYSSELNVNALELEDSALYLCASSLSQGSPWVDEQFFGPGTRLTVL.